The 25 T cell receptor beta chains reported below all come from one sample, sequenced in a study of T cells in Graves' hyperthyroidism and ophthalmopathy. TCR beta CDR3 sequences were amplified from RNA transcripts. The HTBI primer set served for first-round RT-PCR of the TCR CDR3. TCRdb ran MiXCR on the multiplex PCR reads and lists one entry per CDR3 protein. The sample carries about 640,000 distinct CDR3 sequences, approximately 42% recorded once. Sequenced input: peripheral blood or thyroid tissue (not recorded which). The receptors shown here come from an adult man with Graves' disease, either hyperthyroidism or ophthalmopathy (not recorded which).

There are a few counts of this clonotype. This chain uses TRBV12-3 or TRBV12-4 with TRBJ2-7, with 12 bases that match TRBD2. The J segment lost 6 bases and the V segment lost 6 bases, leaving 9 bases of the junction unmatched. The CDR3 has 15 residues. The CDR3 loop is CASREGLAGPGEQYF. DNA for the CDR3: TGTGCCAGCAGAGAGGGACTAGCGGGTCCGGGCGAGCAGTACTTC.

This clonotype was recorded many times. The genes are TRBV7-9 and TRBJ1-4, with 7 bases lining up with TRBD1. The germline V gene has CDR1 SEHNR and CDR2 FQNEAQ (reference sequence). The CDR3 runs to 14 residues. J gave up 5 bases and V 0 bases, and 0 bases lay outside the gene matches. The CDR3 spells CASSLAGQNEKLFF. The CDR3 DNA sequence: TGTGCCAGCAGCTTAGCGGGACAGAATGAAAAACTGTTTTTT.

This clonotype was seen many times. The rearrangement uses TRBV29-1 and TRBJ1-4; the D gene is possibly TRBD1 (5 bases). Germline V gene lookup returns CDR1 SQVTM and CDR2 ANQGSEA. V shed 4 bases and J shed 4 bases, with 13 bases lying between them. The CDR3 spans 14 residues. The DNA of the CDR3 is TGCAGCGTTGCGCAGGGAAGGATTAATGAAAAACTGTTTTTT. It specifies CSVAQGRINEKLFF.

In this sample, this clonotype turned up many times. This chain joins TRBV10-1 and TRBJ1-5, with D possibly TRBD1 on 5 matching bases. The CDR3 is 17 amino acids. The germline V gene has CDR1 WNHNN and CDR2 SYGVQD (reference sequence). With 2 bases removed from V and 4 bases from J, the gap between germline ends came to 18 bases. The CDR3 protein is CASSERIWGRMNQPQHF. CDR3 bases: TGCGCCAGCAGTGAGCGTATTTGGGGACGGATGAATCAGCCCCAGCATTTT.

The rearrangement uses TRBV6-1 and TRBJ2-7; 12 nucleotides line up with TRBD2. The length of the CDR3 is 15 residues. V trimming: 8 bases; J trimming: 6 bases; junction bases outside the gene matches: 11. Per germline, CDR1 MNHNS and CDR2 SASEGT. The CDR3 sequence is CASLMLAGGLFEQYF. DNA for the CDR3: TGTGCCAGCCTTATGCTAGCGGGGGGGCTTTTCGAGCAGTACTTC.

The rearrangement joins TRBV20-1 to TRBJ1-1; D may be TRBD1 (6 bases). The V end lost 6 bases, the J end lost 5 bases, and 19 bases lay between the germline ends. Germline CDR1 reads DFQATT; CDR2 reads SNEGSKA (reference sequence). CDR3 length: 14 amino acids. This CDR3 reads CSAPRGAGETEAFF. The CDR3 nucleotides read TGCAGTGCCCCGCGGGGGGCGGGAGAAACTGAAGCTTTCTTT.

This clonotype was detected many times. The chain carries TRBV29-1 and TRBJ1-2, with a tentative D call TRBD1 (6 bases). Between the trimmed V and J ends, which lost 7 bases and 7 bases, there was a span of 19 bases. Germline V gives CDR1 SQVTM, CDR2 ANQGSEA. The CDR3 extends over 13 amino acids. CDR3 sequence reads: CSAQDSVLRGYTF. In DNA, the CDR3 is TGCAGCGCCCAGGACAGCGTCCTCCGTGGCTACACCTTC.

This clonotype came up a few times. The rearrangement uses TRBV13 and TRBJ1-2; D remains unclear. The CDR3 length is 13 residues. Germline CDR1 and CDR2: PRHDT and FYEKMQ (reference sequence). V shed 5 bases and J shed 4 bases, with 11 bases lying between them. The CDR3 DNA follows: TGTGCCAGCAGCCTCAGGTTTAGCTATGGCTACACCTTC. Amino acid sequence: CASSLRFSYGYTF. Drawing the rest from reference TRBV13 and TRBJ1-2, the complete variable domain is AAGVIQSPRHLIKEKRETATLKCYPIPRHDTVYWYQQGPGQDPQFLISFYEKMQSDKGSIPDRFSAQQFSDYHSELNMSSLELGDSALYFCASSLRFSYGYTFGSGTRLTVV.

The chain uses TRBV6-2 or TRBV6-3 and TRBJ2-7; TRBD2 agrees at 9 bases. In germline, CDR1 is MNHEY, CDR2 SVGEGT. Trimming at V came to 2 bases and at J to 5 bases, leaving 10 bases not matched to a gene. This CDR3 has 16 residues. The CDR3 spells CASSYPADSGRNEQYF. CDR3 DNA sequence: TGTGCCAGCAGTTACCCCGCGGATAGCGGGAGAAACGAGCAGTACTTC.

This clonotype was found once. CDR3 in amino acids: CATSSAGTAETQYF. Written as DNA, the CDR3 is TGTGCCACCAGCAGCGCCGGGACGGCCGAGACCCAGTACTTC. The chain combines TRBV15 with TRBJ2-5, with D perhaps assigned TRBD1 or TRBD2 (5 bases each). Germline CDR1 reads LNHNV; CDR2 reads YYDKDF (reference sequence). The V end was cut by 3 bases, the J end by 5 bases, with 13 bases between. There are 14 residues in the CDR3.

This clonotype was seen ten or more times. V usage is TRBV7-2 and J usage is TRBJ1-2, with no clear D. Trimming shortened V by 5 bases and J by 8 bases, and 18 bases separated the two germline ends. The CDR3 contains 14 residues. Germline CDR1 is SGHTA and CDR2 is FQGNSA. The CDR3 is CASSNGPEISGYTF. Here the CDR3 DNA reads TGTGCCAGCAGCAATGGGCCAGAGATTAGCGGCTACACCTTC.

At least ten counts were recorded for this clonotype. V usage is TRBV7-8 and J usage is TRBJ1-5; D ambiguous. Germline V CDR1 and CDR2: SGHVS, FQNEAQ. This CDR3 contains 16 residues. Between the trimmed V and J ends, which lost 5 bases and 0 bases, there was a span of 14 bases. The CDR3 DNA reads as TGTGCCAGCAGCCCACTGACAACGTATAGCAATCAGCCCCAGCATTTT. Translated: CASSPLTTYSNQPQHF.

There are many counts of this clonotype. The chain carries TRBV20-1 and TRBJ2-5; D possibly corresponds to TRBD2 (6 bases). Germline assignment: CDR1 DFQATT and CDR2 SNEGSKA (reference sequence). The CDR3 totals 12 residues. V shed 3 bases and J shed 5 bases, with 10 bases lying between them. In nucleotides, the CDR3 is TGCAGTGCTAGGGGCGGGGCTGAGACCCAGTACTTC. It specifies CSARGGAETQYF.

A few counts support this clonotype. One end of the junction does not line up with germline, which may come from a read error. The V call is TRBV10-3, the J call TRBJ2-7; D perhaps matches TRBD1 (6 bases). The CDR3 is made up of 15 amino acids. CDR1 and CDR2 (germline): ENHRY, SYGVKD. The chain's CDR3 is CASSYRDWGSYEQYF. The CDR3 DNA reads TGTGCCAGCAGTTACAGGGATTGGGGATCCTACGAGCAGTACTTC.

This clonotype was found many times. The chain links TRBV29-1 to TRBJ2-6; 12 bases align to TRBD2. The J segment lost 0 bases and the V segment lost 6 bases, leaving 3 bases of the junction unmatched. Per the germline V gene, CDR1 is SQVTM and CDR2 is ANQGSEA. This CDR3 is built from 16 residues. The CDR3 coding sequence is TGCAGCGTAACGGGACTAGCGGGCTCTGGGGCCAACGTCCTGACTTTC. Protein product: CSVTGLAGSGANVLTF.

The chain joins TRBV11-2 to TRBJ1-5, with a tentative D call TRBD1 (5 bases). CDR1 is SGHAT and CDR2 is FQNNGV in the germline V gene. The CDR3 has 18 residues. Deletions cut 0 bases from V and 8 bases from J, with 23 bases between. This CDR3 is CASSLDGPPIRGMEPQHF. The CDR3 nucleotides are TGTGCCAGCAGCTTAGATGGGCCGCCCATAAGGGGAATGGAGCCCCAGCATTTT.

Many counts were recorded for this clonotype. The rearrangement uses TRBV7-3 and TRBJ1-6; weak D call: TRBD1 (5 bases). This CDR3 spans 13 amino acids. The ends were cut back, 2 bases at V and 10 bases at J, with 9 bases in the middle. The germline V gene has CDR1 SGHTA and CDR2 FQGTGA. The CDR3 loop is CASSLGGESPLHF. The CDR3 DNA follows: TGTGCCAGCAGCTTAGGGGGGGAATCACCCCTCCACTTT. Supplemented by reference TRBV7-3 and TRBJ1-6, the full variable domain reads GAGVSQTPSNKVTEKGKYVELRCDPISGHTALYWYRQSLGQGPEFLIYFQGTGAADDSGLPNDRFFAVRPEGSVSTLKIQRTERGDSAVYLCASSLGGESPLHFGNGTRLTVT.

This clonotype appeared once. A much more abundant neighbour one base away suggests this may be a read error. The chain has TRBV5-6 and TRBJ1-2; perhaps TRBD1 as D (6 bases). CDR3 length: 13 residues. V was clipped by 8 bases and J by 4 bases, with 15 bases between them. The germline gives CDR1 SGHDT, CDR2 YYEEEE. In DNA, the CDR3 is TGTGCCAGTAGTCGGACAGTGTCCTATGGCTACACCTTC. Translation gives CASSRTVSYGYTF.

This clonotype was seen only once. The CDR3 coding sequence is TGTGCCAGAAGATCTGAGACAGGAGGAAACACCATATATTTT. It encodes CARRSETGGNTIYF. The chain has TRBV12-3 or TRBV12-4 and TRBJ1-3, with D tentatively TRBD1 (6 bases). Trimming cost V 9 bases and J 4 bases, with 16 bases left between them. The CDR3 has 14 amino acids.

The V and J genes are TRBV20-1 and TRBJ1-4; tentatively, D is TRBD1 (5 bases). CDR1 is DFQATT, CDR2 SNEGSKA, per germline (reference sequence). Trimming cost V 5 bases and J 10 bases, with 14 bases left between them. The CDR3 has 12 residues. The CDR3 spells CSARAGGGKLFF. CDR3 in DNA: TGCAGTGCTCGGGCGGGGGGAGGAAAACTGTTTTTT.

This clonotype was seen many times. The gene calls are TRBV6-1 and TRBJ1-2; no reliable D call. CDR1 and CDR2 (germline): MNHNS, SASEGT. V was shortened by 8 bases and J by 8 bases, with 15 bases between the two germline ends. This CDR3 is built from 12 residues. The DNA for the CDR3 is TGTGCCAGCGACGACGGCGATCGGGGCTACACCTTC. It is translated as CASDDGDRGYTF.

The CDR3: CASSQDAGYIGYTF. DNA for the CDR3: TGTGCCAGCAGCCAAGACGCAGGGTATATTGGCTACACCTTC. J is TRBJ1-2 and V is TRBV7-2, with a weak D call TRBD1 (5 bases). Trimming stripped 5 bases from V and 7 bases from J, with 17 bases between. The CDR3 has 14 residues. Germline V gives CDR1 SGHTA, CDR2 FQGNSA.

This clonotype was recorded many times. The CDR3 protein is CSVEDPANTEAFF. CDR3 sequence (DNA): TGCAGCGTTGAAGATCCGGCGAACACTGAAGCTTTCTTT. J is TRBJ1-1 and V is TRBV29-1, with unresolved D. Germline V lookup: CDR1 SQVTM, CDR2 ANQGSEA. The V end was cut by 0 bases, the J end by 1 base, with 6 bases between. The CDR3 totals 13 residues.

This clonotype was recorded at least ten times. The chain has TRBV29-1 and TRBJ2-5, with TRBD2 as a possible D gene (5 bases). Trimming removed 4 bases at V and 5 bases at J, with 11 bases between. Germline lookup yields CDR1 SQVTM and CDR2 ANQGSEA. The CDR3 is 12 residues long. As DNA, the CDR3 is TGCAGCGTTGGCAGGTGGGAGGAGACCCAGTACTTC. This translates into CSVGRWEETQYF.

This chain connects TRBV15 to TRBJ2-5, with TRBD1 identical over 8 bases. Germline V lookup: CDR1 LNHNV, CDR2 YYDKDF (reference sequence). The trim removed 0 bases at V and 7 bases at J, leaving 7 bases unmatched. The CDR3 totals 15 residues. Here the CDR3 DNA reads TGTGCCACCAGCAGAGATCTCCAGGGGGCAGGGACCCAGTACTTC. Protein sequence: CATSRDLQGAGTQYF. Filled out from reference TRBV15 and TRBJ2-5, the complete variable domain reads DAMVIQNPRYQVTQFGKPVTLSCSQTLNHNVMYWYQQKSSQAPKLLFHYYDKDFNNEADTPDNFQSRRPNTSFCFLDIRSPGLGDTAMYLCATSRDLQGAGTQYFGPGTRLLVL.